The 20 T cell receptor beta chains below were found in one sample sequenced in a study of blood T cell repertoires in COVID-19. Data came from immunoSEQ multiplex PCR; TCRdb stores just in-frame clones and leaves some out. The sample lists about 400,000 clones, about 88% occurring once. Source material: peripheral blood. These receptor sequences come from a woman aged 60-75 years with COVID-19, enrolled during active disease.

The chain joins TRBV7-3 to TRBJ1-2, with 9 bases fitting TRBD1. This CDR3 region has 12 residues. V lost 11 bases, J lost 5 bases, and 6 bases stayed unmatched. The germline V gene encodes CDR1 SGHTA and CDR2 FQGTGA. The CDR3 DNA is TGTGCCGGGGGGACAGGGAGATATGGCTACACCTTC. Its translation is CAGGTGRYGYTF. The full variable domain, with the rest looked up from reference TRBV7-3 and TRBJ1-2, is GAGVSQTPSNKVTEKGKYVELRCDPISGHTALYWYRQSLGQGPEFLIYFQGTGAADDSGLPNDRFFAVRPEGSVSTLKIQRTERGDSAVYLCAGGTGRYGYTFGSGTRLTVV.

This chain uses TRBV11-2 with TRBJ1-5; TRBD1 might be the D (6 bases). Deletions cut 5 bases from V and 7 bases from J, with 15 bases between. Germline loops: CDR1 SGHAT, CDR2 FQNNGV. The CDR3 length is 14 residues. CDR3 amino acids: CASSPMTGTQPQHF. Here the CDR3 DNA reads TGTGCCAGCAGCCCGATGACAGGCACACAGCCCCAGCATTTT.

The genes are TRBV7-9 and TRBJ1-1, with D perhaps matching TRBD1 (6 bases). In germline, CDR1 is SEHNR, CDR2 FQNEAQ (reference sequence). The V and J ends lost 5 bases and 3 bases respectively, with 22 bases between them. The length of the CDR3 is 17 residues. The CDR3 sequence: CASSPQEGVGRDTEAFF. DNA of the CDR3: TGTGCCAGCAGCCCCCAGGAGGGGGTTGGGAGGGACACTGAAGCTTTCTTT.

This clone was detected a few times. V gene TRBV6-2 or TRBV6-3 combines with J gene TRBJ1-6, with TRBD1 identical over 9 bases. The CDR3 covers 15 residues. J gave up 8 bases and V 1 base, and 3 bases lay outside the gene matches. Germline values: CDR1 MNHEY, CDR2 SVGEGT. The CDR3, as DNA: TGTGCCAGCAGTTACTTGGGACAGGGATATTCACCCCTCCACTTT. This codes for CASSYLGQGYSPLHF.

The chain employs TRBV7-3 and TRBJ2-1; 11 bases match TRBD2. Unmatched junction bases numbered 16, after V lost 5 bases and J lost 4 bases. The CDR3 totals 19 residues. The V gene's germline CDR1 is SGHTA and CDR2 FQGTGA. CDR3 amino acids: CASSPAMASGGPAYNEQFF. The DNA for the CDR3 is TGTGCCAGCAGCCCGGCGATGGCTAGCGGGGGGCCCGCTTACAATGAGCAGTTCTTC.

This chain joins TRBV7-8 and TRBJ2-3, with a possible D match to TRBD2 (6 bases). The CDR3 extends over 18 amino acids. The V gene's germline CDR1 is SGHVS and CDR2 FQNEAQ. Trimming stripped 5 bases from V and 5 bases from J, with 26 bases between. The CDR3 region has the DNA TGTGCCAGCAGCCAGCTTAGGTGGCGGGGTGCCGGGGGAGATACGCAGTATTTT. Translating it yields CASSQLRWRGAGGDTQYF.

This chain joins TRBV29-1 and TRBJ1-2; 8 bases map to TRBD1. With V trimmed by 8 bases and J by 6 bases, 8 bases remained unmatched. CDR3 size: 12 residues. The germline V gene encodes CDR1 SQVTM and CDR2 ANQGSEA. The CDR3 DNA sequence: TGCAGCATCCGGACAGGGCTGGATGGCTACACCTTC. As protein: CSIRTGLDGYTF. Filled out from reference TRBV29-1 and TRBJ1-2, the complete variable domain reads SAVISQKPSRDICQRGTSLTIQCQVDSQVTMMFWYRQQPGQSLTLIATANQGSEATYESGFVIDKFPISRPNLTFSTLTVSNMSPEDSSIYLCSIRTGLDGYTFGSGTRLTVV.

The CDR3 nucleotides are TGTGCCACCAGCAGAGAGGCGGCGCCCCAGCATTTT. Protein product: CATSREAAPQHF. This chain joins TRBV15 and TRBJ1-5, with D unclear. The CDR3 runs 12 residues. Trimming took off 0 bases at V and 9 bases at J, with 6 bases between the two ends. CDR1 is LNHNV, CDR2 YYDKDF, per germline (reference sequence).

This chain uses TRBV11-2 with TRBJ2-1; D is ambiguous. The V end lost 9 bases, the J end lost 0 bases, and 9 bases lay between the germline ends. Germline-derived CDR1 and CDR2 are SGHAT and FQNNGV. The CDR3 covers 13 residues. The CDR3 sequence is CASTMGSYNEQFF. The CDR3 nucleotides are TGTGCCAGTACTATGGGCTCCTACAATGAGCAGTTCTTC. The entire variable domain, with the rest obtained from reference TRBV11-2 and TRBJ2-1, is as follows: EAGVAQSPRYKIIEKRQSVAFWCNPISGHATLYWYQQILGQGPKLLIQFQNNGVVDDSQLPKDRFSAERLKGVDSTLKIQPAKLEDSAVYLCASTMGSYNEQFFGPGTRLTVL.

This CDR3 is CASADMVFYNEQFF. Here the CDR3 DNA reads TGTGCTAGTGCTGACATGGTGTTCTACAATGAGCAGTTCTTC. The J gene is TRBJ2-1, the V gene TRBV12-5; no reliable D call. The germline V gene has CDR1 LGHNT and CDR2 FRNRAP. The length of the CDR3 is 14 residues. The germline V and J ends were trimmed by 7 bases and 3 bases, with 13 bases remaining between them. Filled out from reference TRBV12-5 and TRBJ2-1, the complete variable domain reads DARVTQTPRHKVTEMGQEVTMRCQPILGHNTVFWYRQTMMQGLELLAYFRNRAPLDDSGMPKDRFSAEMPDATLATLKIQPSEPRDSAVYFCASADMVFYNEQFFGPGTRLTVL.

The V call is TRBV6-5, the J call TRBJ1-1; D is unresolved. Germline lookup yields CDR1 MNHEY and CDR2 SVGAGI. The V gene lost 2 bases and the J gene lost 3 bases, with 16 bases spanning the gap. The CDR3 covers 16 residues. This chain's CDR3 is CASSYAGWGEDTEAFF. Written as DNA, the CDR3 is TGTGCCAGCAGTTACGCGGGGTGGGGAGAGGACACTGAAGCTTTCTTT.

The CDR3 protein is CASSIAASGGTDTQYF. For the CDR3, the DNA is TGTGCCAGTAGTATAGCGGCTAGCGGGGGCACAGATACGCAGTATTTT. J is TRBJ2-3 and V is TRBV19; TRBD2 agrees at 9 bases. With V trimmed by 1 base and J by 1 base, 3 bases remained unmatched. The CDR3 is 16 amino acids. The V gene's germline CDR1 is LNHDA and CDR2 SQIVND (reference sequence).

The V call is TRBV4-1, the J call TRBJ2-1; D not certain. Germline CDR1 is MGHRA and CDR2 is YSYEKL. CDR3 length equals 13 residues. Deletions cut 0 bases from V and 5 bases from J, with 5 bases between. The CDR3 nucleotides are TGCGCCAGCAGCCAAGACTTCCACAATGAGCAGTTCTTC. It encodes CASSQDFHNEQFF.

The genes are TRBV12-5 and TRBJ2-6; possible D gene TRBD2, 5 bases. The V end lost 3 bases, the J end lost 0 bases, and 12 bases lay between the germline ends. The CDR3 runs 17 residues. Germline CDR1 LGHNT, CDR2 FRNRAP. CDR3 sequence: CASGLAGVSSGANVLTF. CDR3 bases: TGTGCTAGTGGTTTAGCCGGGGTAAGCTCTGGGGCCAACGTCCTGACTTTC.

This clone was observed a single time. The rearrangement joins TRBV6-5 to TRBJ2-7; TRBD1 might be the D (5 bases). This CDR3 has 14 residues. Trimming cost V 7 bases and J 5 bases, with 18 bases left between them. CDR1 MNHEY and CDR2 SVGAGI come from the germline V gene. Here the CDR3 reads CASNNPGNIHEQYF. The CDR3 nucleotides read TGTGCCAGCAATAACCCAGGGAATATCCACGAGCAGTACTTC.

V usage is TRBV5-1 and J usage is TRBJ1-5, with a possible D match to TRBD1 (6 bases). Trimming pared 3 bases from V and 10 bases from J, leaving 20 bases between. Per germline, CDR1 SGHRS and CDR2 YFSETQ. This CDR3 is 15 amino acids long. This CDR3 reads CASSWGDRSGGPQHF. The CDR3 nucleotides read TGCGCCAGCAGCTGGGGAGACAGGTCGGGGGGACCCCAGCATTTT.

The rearrangement uses TRBV18 and TRBJ1-1, with 8 bases that match TRBD1. V was clipped by 3 bases and J by 0 bases; unmatched bases: 15. This CDR3 spans 19 amino acids. CDR1 and CDR2 from the germline V gene are KGHSH and LQKENI. The CDR3: CASSPLTPGRGPMNTEAFF. In DNA form, the CDR3 reads TGTGCCAGCTCACCTTTAACCCCTGGCAGGGGGCCCATGAACACTGAAGCTTTCTTT.

CDR3 DNA sequence: TGTGCCAGCAGCCCCAGGACACACGCCTACGAGCAGTACTTC. This sequence encodes CASSPRTHAYEQYF. The chain uses TRBV3-1 (or the pseudogene TRBV3-2) and TRBJ2-7; the D gene is possibly TRBD1 (5 bases). The CDR3 totals 14 residues. Germline V gives CDR1 LGHDT, CDR2 YNNKEL (reference sequence). V lost 4 bases to trimming and J lost 2 bases, with 12 bases between them.

The genes are TRBV15 and TRBJ1-2; D ambiguous. The V and J ends lost 3 bases and 2 bases respectively, with 7 bases between them. This CDR3 has 13 residues. From germline, CDR1 is LNHNV and CDR2 YYDKDF (reference sequence). The CDR3 loop is CATSRHQNYGYTF. CDR3 DNA: TGTGCCACCAGCAGGCACCAGAACTATGGCTACACCTTC. Together with reference TRBV15 and TRBJ1-2, the CDR3 gives the full variable domain: DAMVIQNPRYQVTQFGKPVTLSCSQTLNHNVMYWYQQKSSQAPKLLFHYYDKDFNNEADTPDNFQSRRPNTSFCFLDIRSPGLGDTAMYLCATSRHQNYGYTFGSGTRLTVV.

This clone was picked up a small number of times. The CDR3 protein is CASSYYVSLDGGAFF. DNA of the CDR3: TGTGCCAGCAGTTACTATGTGTCTTTGGACGGCGGGGCTTTCTTT. The J gene is TRBJ1-1, the V gene TRBV6-2 or TRBV6-3; D is unresolved. This CDR3 has 15 residues. In germline, CDR1 is MNHEY, CDR2 SVGEGT. V lost 1 base, J lost 11 bases, and 20 bases lay in between.